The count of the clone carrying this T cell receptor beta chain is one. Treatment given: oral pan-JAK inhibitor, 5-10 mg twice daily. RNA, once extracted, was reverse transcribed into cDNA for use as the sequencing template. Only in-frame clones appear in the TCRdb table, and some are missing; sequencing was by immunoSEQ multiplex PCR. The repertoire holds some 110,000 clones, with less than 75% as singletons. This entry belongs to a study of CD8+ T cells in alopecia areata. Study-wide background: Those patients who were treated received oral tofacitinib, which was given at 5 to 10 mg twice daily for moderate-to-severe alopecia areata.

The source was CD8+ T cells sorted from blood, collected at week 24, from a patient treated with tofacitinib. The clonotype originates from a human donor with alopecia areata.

CDR3 bases: TGTGCCAGCAGCCCCCCGGGACAGGATGCTGTTAACACTGAAGCTTTCTTT. This gives the protein CASSPPGQDAVNTEAFF. The rearrangement links TRBV4-2 to TRBJ1-1; 8 positions agree with TRBD1. The length of the CDR3 is 17 residues. The trim removed 4 bases at V and 2 bases at J, leaving 12 bases unmatched. Germline V CDR1 and CDR2: LGHNA, YNFKEQ.